This T cell receptor beta chain is drawn from a study of blood T cell repertoires in COVID-19. Looking at the study overall: Samples taken during acute and convalescent COVID-19 were collected in the United States, Italy and Spain. T cells, B-cell-depleted T cells, or PBMCs supplied cDNA or gDNA.

In the original processing: Reference gene primer amplification gave nucleated cell count estimates. TCRdb's table, derived via immunoSEQ multiplex PCR, lists solely in-frame clones and lacks some. D and trimming come from the DNA, and the V and J calls and clone size come from that table. The sample contains around 210,000 clones, 85% of which appear only once. Trimming left V 3 bases short and J 2 bases short, with 7 bases between. CDR1 and CDR2 from the germline V gene are MRHNA and SNTAGT. This CDR3 contains 13 residues. What was sequenced was peripheral blood. V gene TRBV6-4 combines with J gene TRBJ1-2, with unresolved D. This receptor was identified in a man between 60 and 75 years old with COVID-19, enrolled during active disease. The CDR3 DNA follows: TGTGCCAGCAGTGAACACGGGAACTATGGCTACACCTTC. It yields the protein CASSEHGNYGYTF.